These 2 T cell receptor beta chains were sequenced from one sample in a study of blood T cell repertoires in COVID-19. The repertoire was sequenced with immunoSEQ multiplex PCR; TCRdb's copy has only in-frame clones and lacks some. The table records approximately 390,000 clones, around 90% of them present only once. Material: PBMCs or T cells enriched from blood (not recorded which). The receptors here all came from a middle-aged woman with acute COVID-19.

The chain links TRBV7-2 to TRBJ2-3, with TRBD1 identical over 7 bases. Unmatched junction bases numbered 3, after V lost 1 base and J lost 2 bases. From germline, CDR1 is SGHTA and CDR2 FQGNSA. The CDR3 is 15 residues long. The CDR3 here is CASSLVGQNTDTQYF. The DNA of the CDR3 is TGTGCCAGCAGCTTAGTGGGACAGAACACAGATACGCAGTATTTT.

This clone was observed once. V and J are TRBV7-6 and TRBJ2-7, with 9 bases identical to TRBD1. Germline V lookup: CDR1 SGHVS, CDR2 FNYEAQ. V lost 4 bases and J lost 1; bases outside the gene matches: 5. This CDR3 has 15 amino acids. The chain's CDR3 is CASSSGTGTSYEQYF. The DNA of the CDR3 is TGTGCCAGCAGCTCCGGGACAGGGACTTCCTACGAGCAGTACTTC.